Shown below are 19 T cell receptor beta chains from a single sample sequenced in a study of T cells in Graves' hyperthyroidism and ophthalmopathy. RNA transcripts provided the source from which TCR beta CDR3 regions were amplified. First-round RT-PCR of the TCR CDR3 relied on the HTBI primer set. Via MiXCR, TCRdb re-called the multiplex PCR reads, giving one row per CDR3 protein. The sample has approximately 430,000 distinct CDR3 sequences, approximately 15% seen once. Sequenced input: blood. The receptors here all came from a young woman with Graves' hyperthyroidism.

This chain joins TRBV18 and TRBJ1-1; unclear D gene. The germline V gene encodes CDR1 KGHSH and CDR2 LQKENI. CDR3 length: 14 residues. With 2 bases removed from V and 5 bases from J, the gap between germline ends came to 12 bases. The CDR3 spells CASSPSSKETEAFF. The CDR3 DNA follows: TGTGCCAGCTCACCATCCTCGAAAGAGACTGAAGCTTTCTTT.

This clonotype was detected ten times or more. The V gene is TRBV6-1, the J gene TRBJ1-1; D is uncertain. The CDR3 sequence is 13 residues long. Germline V gives CDR1 MNHNS, CDR2 SASEGT. The V gene lost 6 bases and the J gene lost 4 bases, with 12 bases spanning the gap. The CDR3 region is CASRPGWSTEAFF. The DNA for the CDR3 is TGTGCCAGCAGGCCAGGTTGGAGCACTGAAGCTTTCTTT.

This clonotype was seen at least ten times. The chain links TRBV15 to TRBJ2-1; 14 bases align to TRBD2. Germline-derived CDR1 and CDR2 are LNHNV and YYDKDF (reference sequence). The CDR3 consists of 16 residues. V lost 0 bases and J lost 8; bases outside the gene matches: 3. The CDR3 DNA reads TGTGCCACCAGCAGAGAGGGACTAGCGGGAGTGGATGAGCAGTTCTTC. It yields the protein CATSREGLAGVDEQFF.

J is TRBJ2-7 and V is TRBV6-1; maybe TRBD1 (6 bases). The CDR3 extends over 13 amino acids. V was pared by 8 bases and J by 7 bases, with 18 bases between. Germline V CDR1 and CDR2: MNHNS, SASEGT. The CDR3 DNA is TGTGCCAGCGGCGGACAGTTCCCTTGGGAGCAGTACTTC. The encoded protein is CASGGQFPWEQYF.

In its sample, this clonotype was seen many times. The chain couples TRBV7-8 to TRBJ2-3; D possibly corresponds to TRBD2 (6 bases). CDR3 length: 12 residues. The V gene lost 8 bases and the J gene lost 11 bases, with 17 bases spanning the gap. The germline V gene encodes CDR1 SGHVS and CDR2 FQNEAQ. The CDR3 DNA sequence: TGTGCCAGCGCCGGAGGCGCGGGGAGGCAGTATTTT. Its protein product is CASAGGAGRQYF.

This clonotype was seen at least ten times. The gene calls are TRBV5-1 and TRBJ1-1; D remains unclear. Germline V gene lookup returns CDR1 SGHRS and CDR2 YFSETQ. The CDR3 totals 16 residues. V shed 5 bases and J shed 0 bases, with 17 bases lying between them. In DNA form, the CDR3 reads TGCGCCAGCAGGCCCGGAGGTCAGAGCCTGAACACTGAAGCTTTCTTT. Amino acid sequence: CASRPGGQSLNTEAFF.

This clonotype occurred many times. This sequence joins TRBV7-8 and TRBJ1-6; 8 bases line up with TRBD1. The CDR3 contains 15 residues. Germline CDR1 reads SGHVS; CDR2 reads FQNEAQ. V lost 5 bases and J lost 10; bases outside the gene matches: 10. The CDR3 coding sequence is TGTGCCAGCAGCCCGAGGACAGGGCGTCGCTCACCCCTCCACTTT. Its protein product is CASSPRTGRRSPLHF. The variable domain in full, with the rest retrieved from reference TRBV7-8 and TRBJ1-6, is GAGVSQSPRYKVAKRGQDVALRCDPISGHVSLFWYQQALGQGPEFLTYFQNEAQLDKSGLPSDRFFAERPEGSVSTLKIQRTQQEDSAVYLCASSPRTGRRSPLHFGNGTRLTVT.

Many counts were recorded for this clonotype. J is TRBJ1-3 and V is TRBV18, with D uncertain. Deletions cut 3 bases from V and 0 bases from J, with 12 bases between. Germline V gene lookup returns CDR1 KGHSH and CDR2 LQKENI. This CDR3 contains 16 residues. This chain's CDR3 is CASSPGASSSGNTIYF. The CDR3 region has the DNA TGTGCCAGCTCACCCGGTGCTTCTTCCTCTGGAAACACCATATATTTT.

The chain recombines TRBV15 with TRBJ2-3; tentative D call: TRBD1 (5 bases). The CDR3 is 14 amino acids. The germline V gene encodes CDR1 LNHNV and CDR2 YYDKDF (reference sequence). V was cut by 6 bases and J by 7 bases, with 17 bases left in between. The DNA of the CDR3 is TGTGCCACCAGTCCAGGGTTCTCCACGAATACGCAGTATTTT. Protein sequence: CATSPGFSTNTQYF.

This clonotype was counted many times. This sequence joins TRBV12-3 or TRBV12-4 and TRBJ2-1; D is uncertain. The CDR3 has 14 residues. Trimming took off 8 bases at V and 0 bases at J, with 11 bases between the two ends. CDR3 DNA: TGTGCCAGCGCGCCTTATGGCTCCTACAATGAGCAGTTCTTC. It is translated as CASAPYGSYNEQFF.

This clonotype came up a few times. J is TRBJ1-2 and V is TRBV9, with TRBD1 matching over 7 bases. In germline, CDR1 is SGDLS, CDR2 YYNGEE. V dropped 10 bases and J dropped 5; count of bases not matched to a gene: 8. This CDR3 has 12 amino acids. The CDR3 nucleotides read TGTGCCTCCGGGGACAGAAGATATGGCTACACCTTC. Translating gives CASGDRRYGYTF.

This chain uses TRBV20-1 with TRBJ2-1; D not certain. Deletions cut 3 bases from V and 0 bases from J, with 12 bases between. Germline V gives CDR1 DFQATT, CDR2 SNEGSKA (reference sequence). This CDR3 contains 15 residues. The CDR3 DNA is TGCAGTGCTAGCAATTACAACCGCTCCTACAATGAGCAGTTCTTC. Protein sequence: CSASNYNRSYNEQFF.

This clonotype occurred many times. The rearrangement joins TRBV18 to TRBJ2-2; no clear D gene. This CDR3 is 16 amino acids long. Deletions cut 0 bases from V and 3 bases from J, with 11 bases between. The germline CDR1 and CDR2 sequences are KGHSH and LQKENI. The CDR3 bases are TGTGCCAGCTCACCACCGCATCGGGCGGACACCGGGGAGCTGTTTTTT. Residues: CASSPPHRADTGELFF.

This clonotype was counted many times. The genes are TRBV3-1 and TRBJ2-1; 11 bases align to TRBD2. Germline values: CDR1 LGHDT, CDR2 YNNKEL (reference sequence). The CDR3 covers 17 residues. The J segment lost 4 bases and the V segment lost 2 bases, leaving 7 bases of the junction unmatched. CDR3 sequence reads: CASSQRLTSGAYNEQFF. The CDR3 region has the DNA TGTGCCAGCAGCCAAAGATTGACTAGCGGGGCTTACAATGAGCAGTTCTTC.

This clonotype was counted many times. The DNA of the CDR3 is TGTGCCAGCAGCTTAAATCGGGTGGAGGGTGAGCAGTTCTTC. Encoded protein: CASSLNRVEGEQFF. The chain has TRBV7-9 and TRBJ2-1, with D possibly TRBD2 on 6 matching bases. This CDR3 has 14 residues. Germline CDR1 and CDR2: SEHNR and FQNEAQ (reference sequence). V dropped 2 bases and J dropped 9 bases, with 14 bases sitting between them.

This clonotype was found many times. The J gene is TRBJ1-4, the V gene TRBV2; D is undetermined. Trimming stripped 6 bases from V and 6 bases from J, with 14 bases between. This CDR3 has 14 residues. Germline assignment: CDR1 SNHLY and CDR2 FYNNEI. CDR3 protein: CASSWDSRDEKLFF. The CDR3 nucleotides read TGTGCCAGCAGCTGGGATTCTCGGGATGAAAAACTGTTTTTT.

This clonotype was seen ten or more times. CDR3 loop: CASSMGLGADYNEQFF. The CDR3 nucleotides are TGTGCCAGTAGTATGGGCTTGGGAGCAGACTACAATGAGCAGTTCTTC. V usage is TRBV19 and J usage is TRBJ2-1; possibly TRBD2 for D (5 bases). V lost 3 bases and J lost 3, with 15 bases in between. This CDR3 has 16 amino acids. Germline V gene lookup returns CDR1 LNHDA and CDR2 SQIVND (reference sequence).

This clonotype was picked up one time. A much larger clone differs from this one at a single base, so this may be a read error. The J gene is TRBJ1-5, the V gene TRBV30; D might be TRBD1 (6 bases). This CDR3 spans 13 amino acids. V lost 2 bases and J lost 9, with 14 bases in between. Germline assignment: CDR1 GTSNPN and CDR2 SVGIG (reference sequence). This CDR3 reads CAWSTAGGRPQHF. CDR3 nucleotides: TGTGCCTGGAGTACCGCGGGGGGGCGGCCCCAGCATTTT. Full variable domain (missing parts from reference TRBV30 and TRBJ1-5): SQTIHQWPATLVQPVGSPLSLECTVEGTSNPNLYWYRQAAGRGLQLLFYSVGIGQISSEVPQNLSASRPQDRQFILSSKKLLLSDSGFYLCAWSTAGGRPQHFGDGTRLSIL.

This clonotype was counted between two and nine times. A read error is possible here, since a much larger clone lies one base away. The conserved final phenylalanine or tryptophan is absent from the CDR3, which likely points to a read error. The DNA of the CDR3 is TGTGCCATCAGGGGGACTAGCGGGAGAGTCGGCACAGATACGCAGTATTCT. This translates into CAIRGTSGRVGTDTQYS. The V and J genes are TRBV10-3 and TRBJ2-3, with TRBD2 identical over 14 bases. The trim removed 6 bases at V and 1 base at J, leaving 6 bases unmatched. Germline CDR1 ENHRY, CDR2 SYGVKD. The length of the CDR3 is 17 residues.